The text below deals with one T cell receptor (beta chain). Its matching antigen is unknown. The sample belongs to a study of beta chain features in type 1 diabetes. The V and J ends lost 5 bases and 5 bases respectively, with 5 bases between them. Looked up from germline, CDR1 is LNHDA and CDR2 is SQIVND (reference sequence). This CDR3 spans 11 amino acids. Since all of the isolated RNA was reverse transcribed, expressed TCRB transcripts were what got sequenced. Generated by immunoSEQ multiplex PCR, the TCRdb table keeps only in-frame clones and is missing some. The sample shows around 250,000 clones, 25% to 30% of them seen only once. Whole-study findings and limits: In the patient group, naive, central memory and Treg TCRB repertoires seemed more alike than in the healthy donor group.

The TCR sequence derives from a man aged 30 to 45 in good health. The sample comprised central memory CD4+ T cells from blood. The rearrangement joins TRBV19 to TRBJ2-3; D gene uncertain. Here the CDR3 reads CASSREDTQYF. The CDR3 DNA reads TGTGCCAGTAGTCGCGAAGATACGCAGTATTTT.